This T cell receptor (beta chain) is drawn from a study of T-cell memory formation after mild COVID-19. Study-wide context: Most TCR clusters belonged to a single donor.

General observations from the study: Mostly located in CM and EM were contracting CD4+ clones, with contracting CD8+ clones located in EMRA. The pre-infection memory compartment contained some responding clones, suggesting cross-reactive memory joined. From day 15 to 85, contracting clones were balanced between CD4 and CD8, whereas later expanders leaned toward CD4+.

From the 5' RACE reads, TCRdb called clonotypes with MiXCR, one entry per CDR3 protein. Of under 400,000 distinct CDR3 sequences listed, about 21% are singletons. Comment on this clonotype: Its antigen is not known.

The V end was cut by 8 bases, the J end by 4 bases, with 12 bases between. This CDR3 contains 12 residues. CDR1 is LNHNV and CDR2 is YYDKDF in the germline V gene (reference sequence). V and J are TRBV15 and TRBJ2-7; possibly TRBD1 for D (7 bases). The receptor was isolated from an adult woman who had mild COVID-19 (a few samples of this study predate the infection). Cell type and time point are not known. The specimen was PBMCs or a T cell subset sorted from them (not recorded which). The CDR3, as DNA: TGTGCCACCGGGCAGGGGGGTTACGAGCAGTACTTC. Amino acids: CATGQGGYEQYF.